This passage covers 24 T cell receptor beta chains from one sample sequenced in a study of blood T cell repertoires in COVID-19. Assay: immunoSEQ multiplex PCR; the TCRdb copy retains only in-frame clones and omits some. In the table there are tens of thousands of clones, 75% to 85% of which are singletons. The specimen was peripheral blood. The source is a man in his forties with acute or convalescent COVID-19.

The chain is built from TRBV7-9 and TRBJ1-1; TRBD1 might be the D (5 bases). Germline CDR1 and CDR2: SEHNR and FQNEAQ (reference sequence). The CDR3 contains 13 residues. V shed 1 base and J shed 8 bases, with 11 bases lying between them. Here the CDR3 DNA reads TGTGCCAGCAGCTTAGATGGAGGGACGGAAGCTTTCTTT. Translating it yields CASSLDGGTEAFF.

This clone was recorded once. The CDR3 DNA is TGTGCCAGCTTGGGAGCGGAATCCTCCTACGAGCAGTACTTC. Protein: CASLGAESSYEQYF. The J gene is TRBJ2-7, the V gene TRBV7-2, with D possibly TRBD2 on 5 matching bases. Germline lookup yields CDR1 SGHTA and CDR2 FQGNSA. V was trimmed by 8 bases and J by 0 bases, leaving 14 bases between them. The CDR3 totals 14 residues.

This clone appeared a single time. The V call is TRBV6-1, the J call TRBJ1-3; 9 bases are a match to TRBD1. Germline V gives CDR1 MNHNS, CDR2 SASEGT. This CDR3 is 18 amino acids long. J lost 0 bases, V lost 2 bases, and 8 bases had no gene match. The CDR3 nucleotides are TGTGCCAGCAGTGAATGGGGACAGGGCTCCAACTCTGGAAACACCATATATTTT. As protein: CASSEWGQGSNSGNTIYF.

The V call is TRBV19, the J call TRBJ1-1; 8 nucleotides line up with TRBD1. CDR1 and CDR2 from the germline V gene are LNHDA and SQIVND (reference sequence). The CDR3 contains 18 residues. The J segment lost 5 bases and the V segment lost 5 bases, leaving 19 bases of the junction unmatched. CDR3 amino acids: CASSPPGTGVILRTEAFF. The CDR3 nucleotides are TGTGCCAGTAGTCCACCCGGGACAGGCGTGATTTTGAGAACTGAAGCTTTCTTT.

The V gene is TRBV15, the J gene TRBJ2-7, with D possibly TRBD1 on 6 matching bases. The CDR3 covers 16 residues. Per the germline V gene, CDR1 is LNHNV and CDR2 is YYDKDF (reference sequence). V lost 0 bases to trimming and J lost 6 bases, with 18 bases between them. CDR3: CATSRDRGGEGGEQYF. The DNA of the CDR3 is TGTGCCACCAGCAGAGATCGGGGCGGAGAAGGGGGCGAGCAGTACTTC.

The DNA for the CDR3 is TGTGCCAGCAGTGTTGGGGGCAGGGGTAAGCCCCAGCATTTT. Its protein product is CASSVGGRGKPQHF. V gene TRBV2 combines with J gene TRBJ1-5; D possibly corresponds to TRBD1 (6 bases). The V and J ends lost 4 bases and 8 bases respectively, with 15 bases between them. The length of the CDR3 is 14 residues. Germline V CDR1 and CDR2: SNHLY, FYNNEI. The full variable domain, completed using reference TRBV2 and TRBJ1-5, is EPEVTQTPSHQVTQMGQEVILRCVPISNHLYFYWYRQILGQKVEFLVSFYNNEISEKSEIFDDQFSVERPDGSNFTLKIRSTKLEDSAMYFCASSVGGRGKPQHFGDGTRLSIL.

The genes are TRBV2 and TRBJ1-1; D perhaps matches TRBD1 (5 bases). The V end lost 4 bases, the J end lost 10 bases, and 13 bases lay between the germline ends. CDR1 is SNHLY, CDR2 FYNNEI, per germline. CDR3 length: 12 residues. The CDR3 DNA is TGTGCCAGCAGTGGAGGACAACCTGGAGCTTTCTTT. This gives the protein CASSGGQPGAFF. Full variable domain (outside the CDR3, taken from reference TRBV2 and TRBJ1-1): EPEVTQTPSHQVTQMGQEVILRCVPISNHLYFYWYRQILGQKVEFLVSFYNNEISEKSEIFDDQFSVERPDGSNFTLKIRSTKLEDSAMYFCASSGGQPGAFFGQGTRLTVV.

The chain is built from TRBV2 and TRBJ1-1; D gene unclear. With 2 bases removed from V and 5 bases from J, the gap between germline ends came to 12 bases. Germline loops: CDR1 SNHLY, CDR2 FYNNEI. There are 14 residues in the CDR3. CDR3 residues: CASSERGPGTEAFF. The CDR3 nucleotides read TGTGCCAGCAGTGAACGAGGGCCTGGGACTGAAGCTTTCTTT.

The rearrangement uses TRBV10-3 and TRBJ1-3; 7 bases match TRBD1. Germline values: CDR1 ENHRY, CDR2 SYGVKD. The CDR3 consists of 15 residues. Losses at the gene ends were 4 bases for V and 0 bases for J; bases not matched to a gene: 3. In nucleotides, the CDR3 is TGTGCCATCAGTGTGGGACAGAGCTCTGGAAACACCATATATTTT. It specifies CAISVGQSSGNTIYF.

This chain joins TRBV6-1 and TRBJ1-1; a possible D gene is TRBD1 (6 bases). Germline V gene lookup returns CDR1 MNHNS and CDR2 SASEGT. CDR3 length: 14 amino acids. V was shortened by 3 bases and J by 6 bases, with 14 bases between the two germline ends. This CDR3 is CASSEVWGPAEAFF. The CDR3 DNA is TGTGCCAGCAGTGAGGTGTGGGGGCCGGCTGAAGCTTTCTTT.

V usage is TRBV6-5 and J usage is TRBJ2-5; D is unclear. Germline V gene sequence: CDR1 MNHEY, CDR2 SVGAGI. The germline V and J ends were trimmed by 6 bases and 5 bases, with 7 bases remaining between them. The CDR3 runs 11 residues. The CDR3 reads CASRFYETQYF. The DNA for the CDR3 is TGTGCCAGCAGGTTCTATGAGACCCAGTACTTC.

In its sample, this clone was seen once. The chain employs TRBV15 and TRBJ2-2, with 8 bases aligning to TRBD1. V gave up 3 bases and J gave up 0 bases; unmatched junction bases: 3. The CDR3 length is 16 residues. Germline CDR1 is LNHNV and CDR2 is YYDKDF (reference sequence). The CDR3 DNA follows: TGTGCCACCAGCAGGGACAGGGTCGCGAACACCGGGGAGCTGTTTTTT. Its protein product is CATSRDRVANTGELFF.

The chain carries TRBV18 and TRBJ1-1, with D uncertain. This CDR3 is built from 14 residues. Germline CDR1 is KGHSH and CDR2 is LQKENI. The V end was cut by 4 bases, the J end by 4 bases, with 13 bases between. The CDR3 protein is CASSLGGMSTEAFF. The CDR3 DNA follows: TGTGCCAGCTCACTTGGAGGCATGAGCACTGAAGCTTTCTTT.

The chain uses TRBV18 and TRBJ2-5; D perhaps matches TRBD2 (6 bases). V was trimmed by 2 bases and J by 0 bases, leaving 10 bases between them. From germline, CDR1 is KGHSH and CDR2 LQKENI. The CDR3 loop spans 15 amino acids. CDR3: CASSPTSQYQETQYF. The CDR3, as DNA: TGTGCCAGCTCACCAACTAGCCAGTACCAAGAGACCCAGTACTTC.

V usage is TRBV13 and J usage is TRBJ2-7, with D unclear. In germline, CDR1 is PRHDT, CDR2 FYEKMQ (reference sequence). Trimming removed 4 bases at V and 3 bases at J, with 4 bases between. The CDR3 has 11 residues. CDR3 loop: CASSSLYEQYF. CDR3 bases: TGTGCCAGCAGCTCACTCTACGAGCAGTACTTC.

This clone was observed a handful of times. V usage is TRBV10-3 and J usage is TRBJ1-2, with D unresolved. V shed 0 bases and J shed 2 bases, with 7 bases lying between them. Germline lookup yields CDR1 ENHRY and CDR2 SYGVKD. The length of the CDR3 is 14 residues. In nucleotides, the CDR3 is TGTGCCATCAGTGAGTCGGGAGGGAACTATGGCTACACCTTC. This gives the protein CAISESGGNYGYTF.

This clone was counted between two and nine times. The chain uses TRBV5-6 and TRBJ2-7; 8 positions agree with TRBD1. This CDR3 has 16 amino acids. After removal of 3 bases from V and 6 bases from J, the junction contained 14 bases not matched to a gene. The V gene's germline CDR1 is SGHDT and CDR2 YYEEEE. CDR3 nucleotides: TGTGCCAGCAGCTCCAAAACGGGACAGGTCACCGGCGAGCAGTACTTC. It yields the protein CASSSKTGQVTGEQYF.

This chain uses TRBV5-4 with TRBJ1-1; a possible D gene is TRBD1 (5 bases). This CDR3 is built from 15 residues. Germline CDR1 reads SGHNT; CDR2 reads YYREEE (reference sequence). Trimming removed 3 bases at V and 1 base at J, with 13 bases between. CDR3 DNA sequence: TGTGCCAGCAGCTCTCAGGGTGGTGGGAACACTGAAGCTTTCTTT. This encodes CASSSQGGGNTEAFF.

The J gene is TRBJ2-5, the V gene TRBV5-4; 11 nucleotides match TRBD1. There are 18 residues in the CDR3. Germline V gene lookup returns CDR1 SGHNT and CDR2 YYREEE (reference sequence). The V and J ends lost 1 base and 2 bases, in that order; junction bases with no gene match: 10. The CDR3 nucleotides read TGTGCCAGCAGCTTGCTCGGGACAGGGGGGTATAAACAAGAGACCCAGTACTTC. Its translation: CASSLLGTGGYKQETQYF. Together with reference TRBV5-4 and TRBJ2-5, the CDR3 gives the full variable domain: ETGVTQSPTHLIKTRGQQVTLRCSSQSGHNTVSWYQQALGQGPQFIFQYYREEENGRGNFPPRFSGLQFPNYSSELNVNALELDDSALYLCASSLLGTGGYKQETQYFGPGTRLLVL.

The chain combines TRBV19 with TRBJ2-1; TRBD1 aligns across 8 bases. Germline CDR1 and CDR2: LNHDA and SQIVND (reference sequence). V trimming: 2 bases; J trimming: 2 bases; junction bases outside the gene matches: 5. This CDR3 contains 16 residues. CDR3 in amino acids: CASSIKGQATYNEQFF. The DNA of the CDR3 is TGTGCCAGTAGTATAAAGGGACAGGCGACCTACAATGAGCAGTTCTTC.

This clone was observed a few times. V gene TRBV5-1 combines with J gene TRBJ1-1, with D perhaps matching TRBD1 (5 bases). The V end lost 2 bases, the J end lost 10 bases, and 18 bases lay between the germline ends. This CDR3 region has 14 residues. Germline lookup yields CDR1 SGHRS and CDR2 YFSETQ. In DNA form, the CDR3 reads TGCGCCAGCAGCTTTCGGGACTTCGGGATGGGAGCTTTCTTT. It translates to CASSFRDFGMGAFF. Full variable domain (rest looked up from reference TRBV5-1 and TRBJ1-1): KAGVTQTPRYLIKTRGQQVTLSCSPISGHRSVSWYQQTPGQGLQFLFEYFSETQRNKGNFPGRFSGRQFSNSRSEMNVSTLELGDSALYLCASSFRDFGMGAFFGQGTRLTVV.

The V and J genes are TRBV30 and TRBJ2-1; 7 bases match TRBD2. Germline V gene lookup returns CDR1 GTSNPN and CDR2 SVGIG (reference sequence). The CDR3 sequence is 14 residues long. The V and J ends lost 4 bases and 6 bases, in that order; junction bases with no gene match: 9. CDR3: CAWTSGGSLNEQFF. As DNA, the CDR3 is TGTGCCTGGACTTCGGGAGGCTCACTCAATGAGCAGTTCTTC.

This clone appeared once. CDR3: CASSEFGGTLAKNIQYF. CDR3 nucleotide sequence: TGTGCCAGCAGTGAATTCGGCGGGACCTTAGCCAAAAACATTCAGTACTTC. V gene TRBV6-1 combines with J gene TRBJ2-4; tentatively, D is TRBD2 (6 bases). This CDR3 is 17 amino acids long. With 2 bases removed from V and 0 bases from J, the gap between germline ends came to 14 bases. Per the germline V gene, CDR1 is MNHNS and CDR2 is SASEGT.

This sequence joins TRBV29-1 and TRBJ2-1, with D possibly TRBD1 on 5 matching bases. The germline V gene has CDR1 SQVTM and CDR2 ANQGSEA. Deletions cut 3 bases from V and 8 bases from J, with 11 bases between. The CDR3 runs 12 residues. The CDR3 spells CSVDQGIHEQFF. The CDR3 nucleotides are TGCAGCGTTGATCAGGGAATCCATGAGCAGTTCTTC.